The subject of this entry is one TCR beta chain. This clone appeared once. Its recognized antigen is unknown. Per-nucleotide qualities are absent, and no much larger clonotype sits a single base away. Per the publication, the time point label means: pre-treatment sample, taken before nivolumab and TIL therapy. Adults with stage 4 NSCLC were enrolled from late 2017 to early 2020 in a dual-center phase I trial. The samples were drawn from an open-label, single-arm phase I trial testing tumor-infiltrating lymphocyte therapy combined with nivolumab in advanced non-small cell lung cancer. Mononuclear cells from blood collected in EDTA tubes were isolated on a Ficoll gradient and snap-frozen as pellets, and DNA was then extracted using a Qiagen mini-prep kit. TCR beta CDR3 regions were amplified from genomic DNA by bias-controlled multiplex PCR with the immunoSEQ v3 hsTCRB kit. TCR libraries were sequenced on an Illumina NextSeq 500 to around 2.1 million read pairs for survey level or 5-6 million for deep level. Per the source publication's procedure: Clonality was reported by immunoSEQ Analyzer software, which also assigned V, D and J genes and filtered out non-productive sequences. Repertoires were compared by productive Simpson clonality and by the Morisita overlap index of productive TRB rearrangements between infused TIL and blood. Absolute clonotype counts in blood were estimated by multiplying the lymphocyte count by the CD3+ fraction and by the productive frequency of the clone. The immuneACCESS repertoire file appears here via TCRdb, limited to in-frame rearrangements. These files lack a portion of the clones; in checked studies, under half of the deficit traces to unresolved V genes, and the cause of the others is not known. Clonal size and the V and J genes are those of that table, whereas D and trimming came from the DNA. In this sample the table shows more than 35,000 clones, less than 75% of which occur a single time. The ten largest make up under 7% of the sample.

The data stem from a study of TIL therapy for anti-PD-1-resistant metastatic lung cancer (dated by TCRdb to about 2021). About the full investigation: Tumors were collected before any PD-1/PD-L1 blockade, after which patients were given nivolumab, and patients who progressed were given lymphodepletion, an infusion of expanded TIL and IL-2. Among the enrolled patients, the median age was about 50 years (range roughly 35-80), and the median tumor PD-L1 proportion score was less than 6.5%. Most of the cohort had lung adenocarcinoma, including a handful of EGFR-mutant tumors and two ALK-rearranged tumors, and half of the patients were either current or former smokers. Across the cohort, whole-exome sequencing showed a median non-synonymous tumor mutation burden of more than 1.3 mutations per megabase. T cell receptor beta sequencing of tumor and peripheral blood served to follow clonotypes across the tumor, the expanded TIL product, and serial blood samples.

V and J lose 1 base and 5 bases, and a span of 11 bases separates them. Sequences SGHVS (CDR1) and FQNEAQ (CDR2) are obtained from the germline V gene. The cysteine opens and the phenylalanine closes a CDR3 of 14 amino acids. Of the read, only the CDR3 DNA is kept; its 42 bases are in frame from base 1. Overall study outcomes, separate from this receptor: Clonotypes from the infused TIL partially replaced the baseline peripheral repertoire and then declined over months, and persistence showed no apparent association with response. The study protocol defined all tumor marker inferences as exploratory. Generalizability was limited because the cohort was highly selected, with more treatment-naive, never-smoker and oncogene-addicted patients included than is typical.

The receptor chain draws on TRBV7-8 and TRBJ2-5; matching of 5 bases hints at TRBD1 as the D gene. The TCR originated in a person aged 25-80 years with non-small cell lung cancer. The sequenced sample was blood, obtained at baseline. The DNA is as follows: TGTGCCAGCAGCTTAGGAAGGGGTGGGGAGACCCAGTACTTC. Translated, it reads CASSLGRGGETQYF. Joined to the reference TRBV7-8 and TRBJ2-5 proteins, this CDR3 gives the full variable domain: GAGVSQSPRYKVAKRGQDVALRCDPISGHVSLFWYQQALGQGPEFLTYFQNEAQLDKSGLPSDRFFAERPEGSVSTLKIQRTQQEDSAVYLCASSLGRGGETQYFGPGTRLLVL.